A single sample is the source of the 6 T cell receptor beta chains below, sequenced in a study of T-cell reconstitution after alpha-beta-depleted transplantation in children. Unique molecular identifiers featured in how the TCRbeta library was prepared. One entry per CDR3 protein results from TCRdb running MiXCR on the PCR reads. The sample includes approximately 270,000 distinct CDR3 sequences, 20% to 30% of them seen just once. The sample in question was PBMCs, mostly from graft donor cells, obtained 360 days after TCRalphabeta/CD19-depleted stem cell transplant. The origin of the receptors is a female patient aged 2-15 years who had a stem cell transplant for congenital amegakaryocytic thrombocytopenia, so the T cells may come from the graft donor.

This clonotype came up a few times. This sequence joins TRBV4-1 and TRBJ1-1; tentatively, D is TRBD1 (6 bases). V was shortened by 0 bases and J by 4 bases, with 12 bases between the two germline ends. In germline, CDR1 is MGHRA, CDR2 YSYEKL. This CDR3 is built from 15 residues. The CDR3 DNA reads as TGCGCCAGCAGCCAAGAGGGGGGGGCGTTCACTGAAGCTTTCTTT. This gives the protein CASSQEGGAFTEAFF.

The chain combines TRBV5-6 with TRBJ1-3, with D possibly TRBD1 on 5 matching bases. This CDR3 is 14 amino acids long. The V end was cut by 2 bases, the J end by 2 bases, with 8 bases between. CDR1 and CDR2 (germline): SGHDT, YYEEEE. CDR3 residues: CASSFVGAGNTIYF. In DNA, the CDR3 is TGTGCCAGCAGCTTCGTGGGGGCTGGAAACACCATATATTTT. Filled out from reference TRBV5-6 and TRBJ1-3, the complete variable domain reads DAGVTQSPTHLIKTRGQQVTLRCSPKSGHDTVSWYQQALGQGPQFIFQYYEEEERQRGNFPDRFSGHQFPNYSSELNVNALLLGDSALYLCASSFVGAGNTIYFGEGSWLTVV.

Here the CDR3 DNA reads TGTGCCAGCAGTTACGTGGCTAGCGGGAGGCATGAGCAGTTCTTC. Protein: CASSYVASGRHEQFF. The genes are TRBV6-2 or TRBV6-3 and TRBJ2-1; 11 positions match TRBD2. There are 15 residues in the CDR3. Germline CDR1 and CDR2: MNHEY and SVGEGT. Trimming took 2 bases from V and 8 from J; bases not matched to a gene: 5.

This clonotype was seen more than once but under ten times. CDR3 sequence: CASSGWTGSTDTQYF. The CDR3 DNA sequence: TGTGCCAGCAGTGGCTGGACAGGGAGCACAGATACGCAGTATTTT. V usage is TRBV25-1 and J usage is TRBJ2-3, with 8 bases aligning to TRBD1. This CDR3 is built from 15 residues. Trimming removed 4 bases from V and 0 bases from J; junction bases left unmatched: 3. Germline V gene data show CDR1 as MGHDK and CDR2 as SYGVNS.

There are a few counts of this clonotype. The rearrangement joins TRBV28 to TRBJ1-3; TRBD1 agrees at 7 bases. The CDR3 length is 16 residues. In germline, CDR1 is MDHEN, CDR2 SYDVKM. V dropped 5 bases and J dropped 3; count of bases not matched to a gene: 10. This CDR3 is CASSRHMTGFGNTIYF. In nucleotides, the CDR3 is TGTGCCAGCAGTCGACACATGACAGGGTTTGGAAACACCATATATTTT.

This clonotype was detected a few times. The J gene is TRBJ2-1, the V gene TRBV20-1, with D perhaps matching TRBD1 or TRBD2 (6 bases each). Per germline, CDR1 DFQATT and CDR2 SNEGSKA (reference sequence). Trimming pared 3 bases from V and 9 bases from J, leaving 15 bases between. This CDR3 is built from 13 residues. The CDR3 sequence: CSARYSGGGEQFF. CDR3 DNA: TGCAGTGCTAGGTATTCCGGGGGCGGTGAGCAGTTCTTC.